One sample yielded the 19 T cell receptor beta chains listed below, sequenced in a study of cytomegalovirus exposure and HLA in healthy donors. It was with 60 Vbeta and 13 Jbeta primers that the PCR ran. The method was immunoSEQ multiplex PCR; TCRdb's version includes in-frame clones alone and lacks a portion of them. The table includes about 100,000 clones, roughly four fifths detected once. Sequencing input: PBMCs. The receptors shown here come from a man aged 50 to 59 in good health and CMV-seronegative.

The genes are TRBV5-1 and TRBJ2-2; D is unresolved. The V gene lost 7 bases and the J gene lost 2 bases, with 6 bases spanning the gap. The V gene's germline CDR1 is SGHRS and CDR2 YFSETQ. The CDR3 has 12 amino acids. CDR3 protein: CASLSNTGELFF. The CDR3, as DNA: TGCGCCAGCCTCTCTAACACCGGGGAGCTGTTTTTT.

This clone was observed a single time. The rearrangement uses TRBV28 and TRBJ2-7; TRBD2 aligns across 10 bases. The germline V gene encodes CDR1 MDHEN and CDR2 SYDVKM. V lost 3 bases and J lost 6; bases outside the gene matches: 8. CDR3 length equals 15 residues. The CDR3: CASSFQAGGWGEQYF. Written as DNA, the CDR3 is TGTGCCAGCAGTTTTCAAGCGGGAGGGTGGGGCGAGCAGTACTTC.

This chain uses TRBV4-1 with TRBJ2-1; TRBD1 aligns across 7 bases. CDR1 and CDR2 (germline): MGHRA, YSYEKL. There are 15 residues in the CDR3. With V trimmed by 0 bases and J by 8 bases, 7 bases remained unmatched. As DNA, the CDR3 is TGCGCCAGCAGCCAAGAGGCAGGCCAGGGGGATGAGCAGTTCTTC. This gives the protein CASSQEAGQGDEQFF.

The chain links TRBV5-6 to TRBJ2-3; D ambiguous. The ends were cut back, 1 base at V and 1 base at J, with 7 bases in the middle. Germline CDR1 SGHDT, CDR2 YYEEEE. The CDR3 length is 14 residues. The CDR3 sequence is CASSLSGGTDTQYF. The CDR3, as DNA: TGTGCCAGCAGCTTGAGTGGAGGCACAGATACGCAGTATTTT. The full variable domain, in which reference TRBV5-6 and TRBJ2-3 provide the parts outside the CDR3, is DAGVTQSPTHLIKTRGQQVTLRCSPKSGHDTVSWYQQALGQGPQFIFQYYEEEERQRGNFPDRFSGHQFPNYSSELNVNALLLGDSALYLCASSLSGGTDTQYFGPGTRLTVL.

V gene TRBV18 combines with J gene TRBJ1-1; no clear D gene. The ends were cut back, 3 bases at V and 11 bases at J, with 16 bases in the middle. Germline CDR1 KGHSH, CDR2 LQKENI. The CDR3 has 13 residues. CDR3 amino acids: CASSPSPSVEAFF. Written as DNA, the CDR3 is TGTGCCAGCTCACCGAGCCCATCCGTCGAGGCTTTCTTT.

The V and J genes are TRBV20-1 and TRBJ1-3; no clear D gene. CDR1 and CDR2 from the germline V gene are DFQATT and SNEGSKA (reference sequence). V was shortened by 8 bases and J by 4 bases, with 9 bases between the two germline ends. This CDR3 is built from 11 residues. CDR3: CSQARGNTIYF. DNA of the CDR3: TGCAGTCAGGCCAGAGGAAACACCATATATTTT.

There are a few counts of this clone. The chain combines TRBV28 with TRBJ1-2, with 7 bases lining up with TRBD1. The junction had 4 bases not matched to a gene; V was cut back by 5 bases and J by 4 bases. This CDR3 comprises 13 residues. The V gene's germline CDR1 is MDHEN and CDR2 SYDVKM. CDR3 residues: CASSAGQAYGYTF. DNA for the CDR3: TGTGCCAGCAGTGCCGGACAGGCCTATGGCTACACCTTC.

A single count supports this clone. The chain joins TRBV7-2 to TRBJ2-3; D is unclear. The CDR3 consists of 13 residues. Germline lookup yields CDR1 SGHTA and CDR2 FQGNSA. Trimming cost V 2 bases and J 1 base, with 4 bases left between them. The CDR3 loop is CASSLPGTDTQYF. The CDR3 DNA follows: TGTGCCAGCAGCTTACCTGGCACAGATACGCAGTATTTT.

This chain links TRBV11-1 with TRBJ2-5; TRBD2 agrees at 12 bases. Looked up from germline, CDR1 is SGHAT and CDR2 is FQDESV (reference sequence). This CDR3 has 15 residues. J gave up 2 bases and V 5 bases, and 3 bases lay outside the gene matches. The CDR3: CASSPGTSGQETQYF. Written as DNA, the CDR3 is TGTGCCAGCAGCCCGGGGACTAGCGGGCAAGAGACCCAGTACTTC. Full variable domain (remainder filled in from reference TRBV11-1 and TRBJ2-5): EAEVAQSPRYKITEKSQAVAFWCDPISGHATLYWYRQILGQGPELLVQFQDESVVDDSQLPKDRFSAERLKGVDSTLKIQPAELGDSAMYLCASSPGTSGQETQYFGPGTRLLVL.

This chain links TRBV15 with TRBJ1-5; D not certain. Per the germline V gene, CDR1 is LNHNV and CDR2 is YYDKDF (reference sequence). The V end lost 0 bases, the J end lost 4 bases, and 19 bases lay between the germline ends. The CDR3 is 18 residues long. CDR3 coding DNA: TGTGCCACCAGCAGAGATCGGGGAGGACGGGCTCAGAATCAGCCCCAGCATTTT. Translated, it gives CATSRDRGGRAQNQPQHF.

The chain links TRBV30 to TRBJ2-5, with TRBD2 matching over 8 bases. Per germline, CDR1 GTSNPN and CDR2 SVGIG (reference sequence). This CDR3 contains 14 residues. This CDR3 reads CAAIRTSPQETQYF. The CDR3 DNA reads as TGTGCTGCGATTAGGACTAGCCCCCAAGAGACCCAGTACTTC. The whole variable domain, filled in from reference TRBV30 and TRBJ2-5, reads SQTIHQWPATLVQPVGSPLSLECTVEGTSNPNLYWYRQAAGRGLQLLFYSVGIGQISSEVPQNLSASRPQDRQFILSSKKLLLSDSGFYLCAAIRTSPQETQYFGPGTRLLVL.

The gene calls are TRBV6-5 and TRBJ2-1; TRBD2 might be the D (5 bases). Germline CDR1 reads MNHEY; CDR2 reads SVGAGI. This CDR3 has 13 residues. Trimming took off 5 bases at V and 5 bases at J, with 10 bases between the two ends. The CDR3 spells CASSRGLDNEQFF. The CDR3 coding sequence is TGTGCCAGCAGTCGCGGACTTGACAATGAGCAGTTCTTC.

The rearrangement links TRBV5-5 to TRBJ2-2, with 7 bases lining up with TRBD2. The CDR3 extends over 16 amino acids. CDR1 is SGHKS and CDR2 is YYEKEE in the germline V gene (reference sequence). V shed 0 bases, J shed 4 bases, and the junction held 6 bases outside the gene matches. The CDR3 reads CASSLGLAVSTGELFF. CDR3 in DNA: TGTGCCAGCAGCTTGGGGCTAGCGGTGTCCACCGGGGAGCTGTTTTTT.

A remark on this clone: Germline is not matched at one junction end, which may reflect a read error. The rearrangement joins TRBV7-9 to TRBJ2-3; the D is unclear. The CDR3 sequence is 14 residues long. Germline CDR1 SEHNR, CDR2 FQNEAQ (reference sequence). CDR3 loop: CSSSLARSTDTQYF. In DNA form, the CDR3 reads TGTTCCAGCAGCTTAGCACGGAGCACAGATACGCAGTATTTT.

The J gene is TRBJ2-3, the V gene TRBV4-2; a possible D gene is TRBD2 (6 bases). Between the trimmed V and J ends, which lost 4 bases and 3 bases, there was a span of 17 bases. CDR3 length equals 16 residues. Looked up from germline, CDR1 is LGHNA and CDR2 is YNFKEQ. The CDR3 spells CASSPLGGVGTDTQYF. The CDR3 bases are TGTGCCAGCAGCCCCCTCGGAGGGGTGGGTACAGATACGCAGTATTTT.

V and J are TRBV4-3 and TRBJ2-1; 13 positions match TRBD2. V shed 0 bases and J 4 bases; nucleotides not matched to a gene: 12. This CDR3 region has 20 residues. Germline lookup yields CDR1 LGHNA and CDR2 YSLEER. CDR3: CASSQDMGARTSGRYNEQFF. The CDR3 DNA follows: TGCGCCAGCAGCCAAGACATGGGGGCTAGGACTAGCGGGAGATACAATGAGCAGTTCTTC.

This clone was seen only a few times. The chain combines TRBV5-1 with TRBJ1-2, with 8 bases matching TRBD1. V was pared by 3 bases and J by 2 bases, with 3 bases of the junction left unmatched. CDR1 SGHRS and CDR2 YFSETQ come from the germline V gene. The CDR3 consists of 14 residues. The CDR3 bases are TGCGCCAGCAGCTCCGGACAGGGAAACTATGGCTACACCTTC. This encodes CASSSGQGNYGYTF.

The rearrangement joins TRBV9 to TRBJ2-7; D might be TRBD2 (5 bases). The germline V gene has CDR1 SGDLS and CDR2 YYNGEE. V was trimmed by 0 bases and J by 5 bases, leaving 15 bases between them. The CDR3 extends over 15 amino acids. CDR3 coding DNA: TGTGCCAGCAGCGTAGGAAGTGGGAGTATGAACGAGCAGTACTTC. Its translation is CASSVGSGSMNEQYF. Supplemented by reference TRBV9 and TRBJ2-7, the full variable domain reads DSGVTQTPKHLITATGQRVTLRCSPRSGDLSVYWYQQSLDQGLQFLIQYYNGEERAKGNILERFSAQQFPDLHSELNLSSLELGDSALYFCASSVGSGSMNEQYFGPGTRLTVT.

V usage is TRBV5-4 and J usage is TRBJ1-5, with 9 bases that match TRBD1. The CDR3 runs to 14 residues. The V gene's germline CDR1 is SGHNT and CDR2 YYREEE (reference sequence). With V trimmed by 4 bases and J by 3 bases, 2 bases remained unmatched. DNA for the CDR3: TGTGCCAGCAGCCGACAGGGGGTCAATCAGCCCCAGCATTTT. Translated: CASSRQGVNQPQHF.